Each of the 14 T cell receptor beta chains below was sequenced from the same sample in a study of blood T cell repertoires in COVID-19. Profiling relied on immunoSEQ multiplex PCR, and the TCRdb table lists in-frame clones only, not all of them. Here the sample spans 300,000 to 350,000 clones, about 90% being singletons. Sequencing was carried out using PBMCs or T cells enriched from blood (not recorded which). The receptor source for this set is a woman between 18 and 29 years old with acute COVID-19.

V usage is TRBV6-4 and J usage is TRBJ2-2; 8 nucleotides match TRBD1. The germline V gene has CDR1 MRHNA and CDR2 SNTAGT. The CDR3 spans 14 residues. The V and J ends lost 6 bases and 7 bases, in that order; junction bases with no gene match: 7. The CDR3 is CASSRQGPDGELFF. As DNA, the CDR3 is TGTGCCAGCAGCAGACAGGGGCCGGACGGGGAGCTGTTTTTT.

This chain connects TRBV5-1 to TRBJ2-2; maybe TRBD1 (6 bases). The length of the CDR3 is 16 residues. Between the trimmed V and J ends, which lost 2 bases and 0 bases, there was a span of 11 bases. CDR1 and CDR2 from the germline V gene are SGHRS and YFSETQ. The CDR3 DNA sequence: TGCGCCAGCAGCTTAACGACAGGCGCGAACACCGGGGAGCTGTTTTTT. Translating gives CASSLTTGANTGELFF. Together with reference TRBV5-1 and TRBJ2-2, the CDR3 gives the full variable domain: KAGVTQTPRYLIKTRGQQVTLSCSPISGHRSVSWYQQTPGQGLQFLFEYFSETQRNKGNFPGRFSGRQFSNSRSEMNVSTLELGDSALYLCASSLTTGANTGELFFGEGSRLTVL.

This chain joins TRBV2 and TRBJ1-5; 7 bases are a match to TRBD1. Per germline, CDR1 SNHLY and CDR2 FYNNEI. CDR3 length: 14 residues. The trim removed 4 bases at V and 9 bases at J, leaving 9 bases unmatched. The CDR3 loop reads CASSATGEIVPQHF. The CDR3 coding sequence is TGTGCCAGCAGTGCCACAGGGGAAATTGTGCCCCAGCATTTT.

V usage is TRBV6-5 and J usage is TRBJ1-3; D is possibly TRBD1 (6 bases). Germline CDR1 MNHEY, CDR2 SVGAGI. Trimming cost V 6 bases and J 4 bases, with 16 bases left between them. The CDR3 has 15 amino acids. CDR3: CASRRGSRIGNTIYF. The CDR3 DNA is TGTGCCAGCAGGAGGGGGTCCCGAATCGGAAACACCATATATTTT.

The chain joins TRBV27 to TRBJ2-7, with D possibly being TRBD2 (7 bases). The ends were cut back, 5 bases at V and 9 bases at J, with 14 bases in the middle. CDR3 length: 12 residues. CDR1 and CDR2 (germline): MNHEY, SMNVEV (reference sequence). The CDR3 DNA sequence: TGTGCCAGCAGTCCTTACGGGGGGCGGCAGTACTTC. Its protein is CASSPYGGRQYF.

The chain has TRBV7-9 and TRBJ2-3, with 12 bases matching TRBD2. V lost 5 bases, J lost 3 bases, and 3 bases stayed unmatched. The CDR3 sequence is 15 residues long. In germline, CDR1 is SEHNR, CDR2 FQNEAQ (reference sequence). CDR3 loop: CASSEGLAGTDTQYF. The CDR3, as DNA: TGTGCCAGCAGCGAGGGACTAGCGGGTACAGATACGCAGTATTTT.

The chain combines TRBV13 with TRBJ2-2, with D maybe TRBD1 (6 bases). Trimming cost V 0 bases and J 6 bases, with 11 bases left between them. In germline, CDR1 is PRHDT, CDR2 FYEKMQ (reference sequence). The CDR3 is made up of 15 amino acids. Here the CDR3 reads CASSLGQGRPGELFF. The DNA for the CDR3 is TGTGCCAGCAGCTTAGGACAGGGAAGGCCCGGGGAGCTGTTTTTT. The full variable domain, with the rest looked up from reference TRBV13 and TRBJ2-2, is AAGVIQSPRHLIKEKRETATLKCYPIPRHDTVYWYQQGPGQDPQFLISFYEKMQSDKGSIPDRFSAQQFSDYHSELNMSSLELGDSALYFCASSLGQGRPGELFFGEGSRLTVL.

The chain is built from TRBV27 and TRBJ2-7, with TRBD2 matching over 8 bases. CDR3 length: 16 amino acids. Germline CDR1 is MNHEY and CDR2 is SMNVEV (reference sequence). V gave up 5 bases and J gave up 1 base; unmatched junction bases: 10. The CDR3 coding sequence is TGTGCCAGCAGTCGGGGCCAGCGGGAGATGTCCTACGAGCAGTACTTC. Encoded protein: CASSRGQREMSYEQYF.

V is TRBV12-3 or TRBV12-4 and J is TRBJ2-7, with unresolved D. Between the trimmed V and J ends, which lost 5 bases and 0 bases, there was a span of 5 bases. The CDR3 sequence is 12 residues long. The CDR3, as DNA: TGTGCCAGCAGTGAGAGCTCCTACGAGCAGTACTTC. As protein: CASSESSYEQYF.

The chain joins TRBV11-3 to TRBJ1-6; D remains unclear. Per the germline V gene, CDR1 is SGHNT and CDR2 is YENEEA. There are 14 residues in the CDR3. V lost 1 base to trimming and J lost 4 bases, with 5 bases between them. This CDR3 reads CASSLGPYNSPLHF. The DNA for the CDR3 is TGTGCCAGCAGCTTAGGTCCTTATAATTCACCCCTCCACTTT.

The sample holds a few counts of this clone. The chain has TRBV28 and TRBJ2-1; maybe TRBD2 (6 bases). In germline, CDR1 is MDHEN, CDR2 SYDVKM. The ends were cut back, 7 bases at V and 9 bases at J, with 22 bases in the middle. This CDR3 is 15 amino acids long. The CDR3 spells CASTSGATLWGEQFF. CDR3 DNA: TGTGCCAGCACCTCGGGAGCGACCCTCTGGGGTGAGCAGTTCTTC.

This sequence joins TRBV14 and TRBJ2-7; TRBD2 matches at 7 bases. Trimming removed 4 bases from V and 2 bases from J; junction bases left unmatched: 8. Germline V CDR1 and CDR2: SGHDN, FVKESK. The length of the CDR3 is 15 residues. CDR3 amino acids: CASSPWGGRAYEQYF. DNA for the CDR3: TGTGCCAGCAGCCCGTGGGGGGGGAGGGCCTACGAGCAGTACTTC.

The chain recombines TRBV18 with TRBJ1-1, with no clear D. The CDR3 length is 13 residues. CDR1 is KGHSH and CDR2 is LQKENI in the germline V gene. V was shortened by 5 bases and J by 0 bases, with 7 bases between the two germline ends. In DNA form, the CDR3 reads TGTGCCAGCTCAGGGCAGGTGAACACTGAAGCTTTCTTT. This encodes CASSGQVNTEAFF.

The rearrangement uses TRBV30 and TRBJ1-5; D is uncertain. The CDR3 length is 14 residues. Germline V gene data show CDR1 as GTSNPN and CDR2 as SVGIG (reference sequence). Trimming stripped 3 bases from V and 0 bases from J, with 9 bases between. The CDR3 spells CAWRRAGSNQPQHF. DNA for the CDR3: TGTGCCTGGAGGAGGGCCGGTAGCAATCAGCCCCAGCATTTT. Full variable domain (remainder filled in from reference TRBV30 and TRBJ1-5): SQTIHQWPATLVQPVGSPLSLECTVEGTSNPNLYWYRQAAGRGLQLLFYSVGIGQISSEVPQNLSASRPQDRQFILSSKKLLLSDSGFYLCAWRRAGSNQPQHFGDGTRLSIL.